This T cell receptor beta chain was profiled in a study of T cell changes during pregnancy in multiple sclerosis. Data came from immunoSEQ multiplex PCR; TCRdb stores just in-frame clones and leaves some out. The data hold some 41,000 clones, with approximately 90% observed a single time. Trimming cost V 1 base and J 6 bases; bases outside gene matches: 2. Germline CDR1 reads SGHTA; CDR2 reads FQGNSA. CDR3 length: 14 amino acids. The receptor was isolated from a female donor with multiple sclerosis, enrolled in a pregnancy study. The genes are TRBV7-2 and TRBJ1-5, with 8 bases identical to TRBD1. Sequences were derived from CD8+ T cells from peripheral blood mononuclear cells, sampled in the first trimester of pregnancy. CDR3 region: CASSLEQGGQPQHF. The DNA of the CDR3 is TGTGCCAGCAGCTTAGAACAGGGGGGTCAGCCCCAGCATTTT. The entire variable domain, with the rest obtained from reference TRBV7-2 and TRBJ1-5, is as follows: GAGVSQSPSNKVTEKGKDVELRCDPISGHTALYWYRQSLGQGLEFLIYFQGNSAPDKSGLPSDRFSAERTGGSVSTLTIQRTQQEDSAVYLCASSLEQGGQPQHFGDGTRLSIL.